Detailed here is one T cell receptor (beta chain). A few counts support this clone. This clone's antigen is unknown. It has no much larger one-base neighbor in the sample; base qualities were not kept. These data are taken from a study of beta chain features in type 1 diabetes listed by TCRdb under 2018. In the study overall: No differences in mean age, gender distribution, total cell number or subset yield were found between patients and healthy donors. Regulatory and stem cell-like memory subsets were obtained from only 8 patients and roughly eight healthy donors, while naive and central memory subsets were obtained from all 30 or so donors. A total of 100 million to 140 million sorted cells were examined across all samples, and the number of cells per subset was strongly correlated with RNA yield. In the study, recently diagnosed type 1 diabetes patients and matched healthy donors were compared on the TCRB repertoires of their sorted circulating CD4+ T cell subsets.

Study-wide conclusions, independent of this receptor: Naive, central memory and regulatory TCRB repertoires appeared to be more alike among patients than among healthy donors. PCR may preferentially amplify shorter templates, but because patient and control samples were amplified and corrected together, any resulting skew would affect both groups equally. Only small numbers of individuals were included in the HLA sub-analyses, which left unresolved whether HLA type had any influence on TCRB rearrangement. Because cDNA was sequenced instead of genomic DNA, activated cells with high expression could be over-represented, although the groups did not differ in activation or CD3 levels. Patients with type 1 diabetes made fewer insertions and deleted more nucleotides at VDJ recombination sites, implying thymic rearrangement abnormalities. A moderate but significant shortening of TCRB CDR3 length was observed in type 1 diabetes patients in all four CD4+ subsets.

The entire isolated RNA was reverse transcribed using the High Capacity cDNA Reverse Transcription Kit, and thus expressed TCRB transcripts were sequenced. Deep immunoSEQ sequencing was applied to naive, central memory and regulatory T cell samples, giving an average of about 3.6 million total reads per sample. Sorted cells were lysed in RLT buffer, and RNA was extracted using DNase-treated RNeasy Micro or Mini kits according to cell number. To prevent cross-contamination, every cell subset was processed on its own, while patient and healthy donor samples were processed together. Using the immunoSEQ multiplex PCR, TCRB sequences were amplified from cDNA into 87-bp fragments spanning the CDR3 region. Sequencing of the amplicons was performed on the Illumina HiSeq platform. The study's own analysis went as follows. PCR bias was corrected computationally using synthetic template baselines, and reads within Hamming distance 2 were collapsed, with unmergeable singletons discarded. Reads were aligned against IMGT to assign V, D and J genes, CDR3 length and insertions or deletions at six rearrangement sites. Within each subset, clonotype counts were normalized to sorted cell number, and only after that were true diversity and Gini coefficients computed with the tcR R package. The overlap coefficient, calculated on TCRB nucleotide sequences, was used to measure repertoire sharing. As a proxy for the pre-selection repertoire, out-of-frame TCRB sequences from naive cells were analyzed. As stored in TCRdb, this immuneACCESS dataset retains in-frame rearrangements with V and J assigned. A fraction of the clones does not appear; measured against another copy, unresolved V genes explain less than half of the discrepancy, and the remainder lacks a known reason. D and trimming were read from the DNA, whereas the V and J calls and clone size are those reported in that table. This sample holds fewer than 250,000 clones; about 14% were observed only once. The top ten hold about 0.026% of the sample.

Each donor gave one peripheral blood draw, approximately 0.11 L on average, collected into heparinised tubes. A BD FACSAria II was used to sort naive, central memory, regulatory and stem cell-like memory CD4+ T cells with a panel that included CD45RO, CCR7, CD25, CD127, CD95 and CD27. All sorted populations exceeded 95% purity. PBMCs were separated immediately by Lymphoprep density gradient centrifugation and were stained directly, without being cultured. So that batch effects would be minimized, each experiment stained and sorted samples in pairs, pairing one healthy donor with one patient. From the germline V gene, CDR1 is SGHVS and CDR2 is FNYEAQ. Inclusive of the bounding cysteine and phenylalanine, the CDR3 is 15 residues long. The DNA shown is the 45-base CDR3, in frame from base 1. V ends up 4 bases short and J 0 bases short, with an unmatched junction base count of 1.

The chain is encoded by TRBV7-6 joined to TRBJ2-3; TRBD2 fits 10 bases in the junction. The sequence derives from a middle-aged woman in good health. The specimen sequenced was naive CD4+ T cells from blood. The cell subset or site label on this specimen signifies: true naive CD4+ T cells. CDR3 sequence: CASSSGLASTDTQYF. Read as DNA, the sequence is TGTGCCAGCAGCTCGGGACTAGCGAGCACAGATACGCAGTATTTT.